The 9 T cell receptor beta chains reported below all come from one sample, sequenced in a study of cytomegalovirus exposure and HLA in healthy donors. Vbeta (60) and Jbeta (13) primers were used in the PCR. Clones were sequenced by immunoSEQ multiplex PCR, and TCRdb holds only the in-frame ones, with some missing. The table records 180,000 or so clones, about 10% of them present only once. Sequenced material: PBMCs. The receptor source for this set is a woman aged 25 to 45 in good health and CMV-seropositive.

In this sample, this clone turned up a few times. This chain joins TRBV9 and TRBJ2-3; D possibly corresponds to TRBD1 (6 bases). Trimming left V 4 bases short and J 7 bases short, with 7 bases between. Germline CDR1 is SGDLS and CDR2 is YYNGEE. This CDR3 comprises 11 residues. CDR3 loop: CASSQGNTQYF. The CDR3 DNA reads TGTGCCAGCAGCCAGGGGAATACGCAGTATTTT. The full variable domain, completed using reference TRBV9 and TRBJ2-3, is DSGVTQTPKHLITATGQRVTLRCSPRSGDLSVYWYQQSLDQGLQFLIQYYNGEERAKGNILERFSAQQFPDLHSELNLSSLELGDSALYFCASSQGNTQYFGPGTRLTVL.

In its sample, this clone was seen a few times. V is TRBV6-5 and J is TRBJ1-5, with D possibly TRBD1 on 6 matching bases. This CDR3 contains 14 residues. V was cut by 0 bases and J by 9 bases, with 12 bases left in between. Germline V gives CDR1 MNHEY, CDR2 SVGAGI. CDR3 loop: CASSYSNTGRPQHF. The CDR3 region has the DNA TGTGCCAGCAGTTACTCAAATACAGGGAGGCCCCAGCATTTT.

The V call is TRBV6-5, the J call TRBJ2-7; TRBD1 might be the D (6 bases). Trimming stripped 5 bases from V and 3 bases from J, with 11 bases between. This CDR3 comprises 13 residues. Per the germline V gene, CDR1 is MNHEY and CDR2 is SVGAGI. CDR3 nucleotides: TGTGCCAGCAGTAAGGGGGTCGACTACGAGCAGTACTTC. The encoded protein is CASSKGVDYEQYF.

The rearrangement uses TRBV28 and TRBJ1-1; no clear D gene. V lost 10 bases and J 1 base, leaving 10 bases between the germline ends. The germline gives CDR1 MDHEN, CDR2 SYDVKM. There are 12 residues in the CDR3. As DNA, the CDR3 is TGTGCCACTACGGCGGGGAACACTGAAGCTTTCTTT. Residues: CATTAGNTEAFF.

The rearrangement uses TRBV19 and TRBJ1-5, with D possibly matching TRBD1 (5 bases). This CDR3 has 15 amino acids. Germline CDR1 is LNHDA and CDR2 is SQIVND (reference sequence). Between the trimmed V and J ends, which lost 7 bases and 7 bases, there was a span of 20 bases. As DNA, the CDR3 is TGTGCCAGTACCCCGGGTGACAGTGGATCCCAGCCCCAGCATTTT. Its protein product is CASTPGDSGSQPQHF.

The genes are TRBV5-1 and TRBJ1-4, with 8 nucleotides matching TRBD1. V lost 3 bases and J lost 5; bases outside the gene matches: 9. The CDR3 sequence is 16 residues long. Per germline, CDR1 SGHRS and CDR2 YFSETQ. CDR3 DNA sequence: TGCGCCAGCAGCTCCCTATCCGGGACAGGCAATGAAAAACTGTTTTTT. Its protein is CASSSLSGTGNEKLFF.

The V and J genes are TRBV5-4 and TRBJ1-4; 7 bases fit TRBD1. CDR1 is SGHNT and CDR2 is YYREEE in the germline V gene (reference sequence). The trim removed 0 bases at V and 12 bases at J, leaving 8 bases unmatched. The CDR3 consists of 14 residues. The DNA for the CDR3 is TGTGCCAGCAGCTTGGATCTCGGGACAGTCCAACTGTTTTTT. This codes for CASSLDLGTVQLFF. Using reference TRBV5-4 and TRBJ1-4 for the parts outside the CDR3, the full variable domain is ETGVTQSPTHLIKTRGQQVTLRCSSQSGHNTVSWYQQALGQGPQFIFQYYREEENGRGNFPPRFSGLQFPNYSSELNVNALELDDSALYLCASSLDLGTVQLFFGSGTQLSVL.

The chain joins TRBV5-1 to TRBJ2-5; a weak D match, TRBD1 (5 bases). The DNA end favors TRBJ2-7, so the J call may be wrong. CDR1 SGHRS and CDR2 YFSETQ come from the germline V gene. The CDR3 sequence is 14 residues long. The CDR3 bases are TGCGCCAGCAGCTTGGGGGGCGGCTCCTACGAGCAGTACTTC. Translated: CASSLGGGSYEQYF.

The rearrangement joins TRBV28 to TRBJ1-3; TRBD1 matches at 10 bases. Unmatched junction bases numbered 4, after V lost 5 bases and J lost 9 bases. The CDR3 extends over 13 amino acids. Per germline, CDR1 MDHEN and CDR2 SYDVKM. The CDR3 coding sequence is TGTGCCAGCAGTCCGGACAGGGGGGGCACCATATATTTT. This translates into CASSPDRGGTIYF.